Following are 26 T cell receptor beta chains from one sample sequenced in a study of T cell changes during pregnancy in multiple sclerosis (dated by TCRdb to the late 2010s). The library was made by the immunoSEQ multiplex PCR assay. TCRdb stores this immuneACCESS table with in-frame sequences only. Part of the clones is absent; in the studies checked, under half of the shortfall reflects unresolved V genes, and no reason is known for the rest. The sample table records more than 90,000 clones; roughly 92% of these occur just once. Just over 2% of the sample is in the top ten clones. Specimen: peripheral blood, collected after pregnancy. The source is a female donor with multiple sclerosis, enrolled in a pregnancy study.

In its sample, this clone was seen a few times. The chain joins TRBV6-1 to TRBJ2-1, with a tentative D call TRBD1 (6 bases). With 9 bases removed from V and 4 bases from J, the gap between germline ends came to 16 bases. The CDR3 is made up of 14 amino acids. Germline V gene lookup returns CDR1 MNHNS and CDR2 SASEGT. The CDR3 sequence is CASVELDRYNEQFF. CDR3 nucleotide sequence: TGTGCCAGTGTTGAATTGGACAGATACAATGAGCAGTTCTTC.

The chain joins TRBV5-6 to TRBJ2-1, with TRBD2 identical over 8 bases. Looked up from germline, CDR1 is SGHDT and CDR2 is YYEEEE. This CDR3 has 15 amino acids. Germline trimming cut 3 bases from V and 3 bases from J; bases unmatched to any gene: 5. This CDR3 reads CASSSLADLYNEQFF. The CDR3 coding sequence is TGTGCCAGCAGCTCACTAGCGGACCTCTACAATGAGCAGTTCTTC.

V is TRBV18 and J is TRBJ1-5; 8 bases are a match to TRBD1. The junction had 1 base not matched to a gene; V was cut back by 3 bases and J by 0 bases. CDR3 length: 15 residues. Germline V gene sequence: CDR1 KGHSH, CDR2 LQKENI. As DNA, the CDR3 is TGTGCCAGCTCACCGGACAGGGATAGCAATCAGCCCCAGCATTTT. Protein: CASSPDRDSNQPQHF.

The V and J genes are TRBV6-1 and TRBJ1-5; tentatively, D is TRBD1 (6 bases). The CDR3 spans 15 residues. Germline CDR1 and CDR2: MNHNS and SASEGT. Trimming left V 6 bases short and J 0 bases short, with 12 bases between. The CDR3 protein is CASSTQGLSNQPQHF. The CDR3 bases are TGTGCCAGCAGCACACAGGGCCTTAGCAATCAGCCCCAGCATTTT.

This chain connects TRBV6-1 to TRBJ2-7; 10 bases match TRBD2. The trim removed 2 bases at V and 5 bases at J, leaving 3 bases unmatched. The CDR3 covers 14 residues. The germline V gene encodes CDR1 MNHNS and CDR2 SASEGT. CDR3 nucleotides: TGTGCCAGCAGTGAACTAGCGGGAGTAGACGAGCAGTACTTC. Translating gives CASSELAGVDEQYF.

The chain is built from TRBV19 and TRBJ1-4, with D maybe TRBD1 (6 bases). Germline assignment: CDR1 LNHDA and CDR2 SQIVND (reference sequence). The CDR3 has 14 amino acids. The germline V and J ends were trimmed by 0 bases and 8 bases, with 10 bases remaining between them. CDR3 nucleotide sequence: TGTGCCAGTAGTATAGATAACAGGGACGAAAAACTGTTTTTT. Translation: CASSIDNRDEKLFF.

The CDR3 DNA reads as TGTGCCAGCAGTGGCGTAGCGGGGAGCACAGATACGCAGTATTTT. Translation: CASSGVAGSTDTQYF. The chain combines TRBV6-4 with TRBJ2-3, with 8 bases lining up with TRBD2. Trimming cost V 4 bases and J 0 bases; bases outside gene matches: 3. The germline V gene encodes CDR1 MRHNA and CDR2 SNTAGT. The CDR3 totals 15 residues.

This chain's CDR3 is CASSFDIRETQYF. The CDR3 coding sequence is TGTGCCAGCAGCTTCGACATCAGGGAGACCCAGTACTTC. The chain uses TRBV7-2 and TRBJ2-5; unclear D gene. Trimming pared 3 bases from V and 5 bases from J, leaving 10 bases between. Germline V gene lookup returns CDR1 SGHTA and CDR2 FQGNSA. The CDR3 consists of 13 residues. The full variable domain, its missing parts supplied by reference TRBV7-2 and TRBJ2-5, is GAGVSQSPSNKVTEKGKDVELRCDPISGHTALYWYRQSLGQGLEFLIYFQGNSAPDKSGLPSDRFSAERTGGSVSTLTIQRTQQEDSAVYLCASSFDIRETQYFGPGTRLLVL.

This sequence joins TRBV5-1 and TRBJ2-5; tentative D call: TRBD1 (5 bases). CDR1 and CDR2 from the germline V gene are SGHRS and YFSETQ. This CDR3 has 14 amino acids. V lost 3 bases and J lost 1, with 10 bases in between. CDR3 amino acids: CASSYSGFQETQYF. Written as DNA, the CDR3 is TGCGCCAGCAGCTACTCAGGGTTCCAAGAGACCCAGTACTTC.

This chain connects TRBV7-9 to TRBJ1-1; D gene uncertain. V was cut by 1 base and J by 8 bases, with 8 bases left in between. The length of the CDR3 is 12 residues. Looked up from germline, CDR1 is SEHNR and CDR2 is FQNEAQ (reference sequence). The CDR3 is CASSLGAQEAFF. The CDR3 coding sequence is TGTGCCAGCAGCTTAGGGGCCCAGGAAGCTTTCTTT. The full variable domain, with the rest looked up from reference TRBV7-9 and TRBJ1-1, is DTGVSQNPRHKITKRGQNVTFRCDPISEHNRLYWYRQTLGQGPEFLTYFQNEAQLEKSRLLSDRFSAERPKGSFSTLEIQRTEQGDSAMYLCASSLGAQEAFFGQGTRLTVV.

This clone was detected only once. The chain links TRBV7-8 to TRBJ1-5; maybe TRBD1 (6 bases). The CDR3 length is 17 residues. V dropped 6 bases and J dropped 8 bases, with 26 bases sitting between them. Germline V gene sequence: CDR1 SGHVS, CDR2 FQNEAQ. This CDR3 is CASSPRGGGGILKPQHF. The CDR3 coding sequence is TGTGCCAGCAGTCCACGAGGGGGAGGGGGAATTTTGAAGCCCCAGCATTTT.

This clone was detected once. The J gene is TRBJ2-2, the V gene TRBV5-5; unclear D gene. V was cut by 0 bases and J by 0 bases, with 6 bases left in between. The CDR3 spans 15 residues. Germline V gene data show CDR1 as SGHKS and CDR2 as YYEKEE (reference sequence). The CDR3: CASSLEAANTGELFF. The CDR3 region has the DNA TGTGCCAGCAGCTTGGAGGCGGCGAACACCGGGGAGCTGTTTTTT.

CDR3 in DNA: TGCGCCAGCAACTTCGAAACCCGGGGAGGCTATGGCTACACCTTC. This encodes CASNFETRGGYGYTF. The chain links TRBV5-1 to TRBJ1-2; D remains unclear. The CDR3 runs to 15 residues. The V gene lost 6 bases and the J gene lost 4 bases, with 19 bases spanning the gap. The V gene's germline CDR1 is SGHRS and CDR2 YFSETQ. Based on the CDR3 plus reference TRBV5-1 and TRBJ1-2, the full variable domain is KAGVTQTPRYLIKTRGQQVTLSCSPISGHRSVSWYQQTPGQGLQFLFEYFSETQRNKGNFPGRFSGRQFSNSRSEMNVSTLELGDSALYLCASNFETRGGYGYTFGSGTRLTVV.

This chain uses TRBV5-5 with TRBJ1-1, with D unresolved. V lost 2 bases to trimming and J lost 6 bases, with 17 bases between them. Germline V gives CDR1 SGHKS, CDR2 YYEKEE (reference sequence). The CDR3 length is 15 residues. The CDR3, as DNA: TGTGCCAGCAGCTTCTCTTCCGGGAGAACTGCTGAAGCTTTCTTT. Its translation is CASSFSSGRTAEAFF.

The chain joins TRBV28 to TRBJ1-5; D gene unclear. Deletions cut 8 bases from V and 2 bases from J, with 16 bases between. Germline lookup yields CDR1 MDHEN and CDR2 SYDVKM. The CDR3 totals 15 residues. This CDR3 is CASLKFREGNQPQHF. The CDR3 DNA reads TGTGCCAGCCTGAAATTTCGGGAGGGCAATCAGCCCCAGCATTTT.

The chain uses TRBV6-1 and TRBJ2-2; D gene ambiguous. The V and J ends lost 7 bases and 4 bases respectively, with 16 bases between them. The germline gives CDR1 MNHNS, CDR2 SASEGT. The CDR3 covers 15 residues. The CDR3 region has the DNA TGTGCCAGCAAGGCCTGGAGTAGTGGCACCGGGGAGCTGTTTTTT. Protein: CASKAWSSGTGELFF.

V and J are TRBV27 and TRBJ1-1; D is undetermined. The germline gives CDR1 MNHEY, CDR2 SMNVEV (reference sequence). The V end lost 6 bases, the J end lost 1 base, and 9 bases lay between the germline ends. The CDR3 covers 13 residues. CDR3 residues: CASSQRENTEAFF. DNA of the CDR3: TGTGCCAGCAGCCAGAGGGAGAACACTGAAGCTTTCTTT.

The chain couples TRBV10-2 to TRBJ2-6; no reliable D call. The germline gives CDR1 WSHSY, CDR2 SAAADI. The CDR3 runs to 14 residues. Trimming took off 4 bases at V and 1 base at J, with 5 bases between the two ends. The CDR3 coding sequence is TGCGCCAGCAGTGGGCAGTCTGGGGCCAACGTCCTGACTTTC. Residues: CASSGQSGANVLTF.

The chain uses TRBV6-1 and TRBJ1-2; D perhaps matches TRBD1 (5 bases). The V end lost 11 bases, the J end lost 4 bases, and 14 bases lay between the germline ends. Germline V gene lookup returns CDR1 MNHNS and CDR2 SASEGT. The CDR3 consists of 12 residues. The CDR3 sequence: CAGWGSGYGYTF. The CDR3 DNA follows: TGTGCCGGCTGGGGCTCCGGCTATGGCTACACCTTC.

The chain joins TRBV6-6 to TRBJ1-2; D is uncertain. CDR3 length: 13 amino acids. CDR1 and CDR2 (germline): MNHNY, SVGAGI (reference sequence). V was trimmed by 6 bases and J by 3 bases, leaving 11 bases between them. CDR3 sequence: CASRGSVYYGYTF. CDR3 bases: TGTGCCAGCAGGGGGAGTGTGTACTATGGCTACACCTTC.

V usage is TRBV27 and J usage is TRBJ1-3; no firm D call. CDR1 is MNHEY, CDR2 SMNVEV, per germline (reference sequence). Trimming took off 3 bases at V and 0 bases at J, with 12 bases between the two ends. The CDR3 totals 16 residues. The CDR3 is CASSFRGAPSGNTIYF. The CDR3 bases are TGTGCCAGCAGTTTCCGGGGAGCTCCCTCTGGAAACACCATATATTTT.

CDR3 amino acids: CASSERGTAEAFF. Written as DNA, the CDR3 is TGTGCCAGCAGTGAACGGGGGACCGCTGAAGCTTTCTTT. J is TRBJ1-1 and V is TRBV6-1; TRBD1 is a possible D gene (5 bases). Trimming stripped 2 bases from V and 6 bases from J, with 10 bases between. CDR3 length: 13 amino acids. Germline V lookup: CDR1 MNHNS, CDR2 SASEGT.

Here the CDR3 reads CASSEYSQARYGYTF. The CDR3 DNA is TGTGCCAGCAGTGAATATTCACAGGCTCGGTATGGCTACACCTTC. The chain uses TRBV6-1 and TRBJ1-2; TRBD1 is a possible D gene (5 bases). Looked up from germline, CDR1 is MNHNS and CDR2 is SASEGT. This CDR3 comprises 15 residues. V was shortened by 2 bases and J by 5 bases, with 15 bases between the two germline ends.

J is TRBJ1-1 and V is TRBV4-1; no reliable D call. CDR1 and CDR2 from the germline V gene are MGHRA and YSYEKL. CDR3 length: 13 amino acids. The germline V and J ends were trimmed by 0 bases and 9 bases, with 11 bases remaining between them. This CDR3 is CASSQDRGGKAFF. CDR3 DNA: TGCGCCAGCAGCCAAGATCGAGGAGGGAAAGCTTTCTTT.

The chain employs TRBV10-3 and TRBJ2-1; 12 bases are a match to TRBD2. This CDR3 is 13 amino acids long. The germline CDR1 and CDR2 sequences are ENHRY and SYGVKD. J gave up 10 bases and V 6 bases, and 4 bases lay outside the gene matches. The CDR3 reads CAISGGTSGEQFF. The CDR3 DNA follows: TGTGCCATCAGCGGAGGGACTAGCGGGGAGCAGTTCTTC.

This clone was recorded only once. The chain employs TRBV6-5 and TRBJ1-1; tentative D call: TRBD1 (6 bases). CDR3 length equals 15 residues. V lost 2 bases, J lost 7 bases, and 17 bases lay in between. Germline values: CDR1 MNHEY, CDR2 SVGAGI. CDR3 nucleotides: TGTGCCAGCAGTTACGCGCCTCCACCACAGGGTGAAGCTTTCTTT. This codes for CASSYAPPPQGEAFF.